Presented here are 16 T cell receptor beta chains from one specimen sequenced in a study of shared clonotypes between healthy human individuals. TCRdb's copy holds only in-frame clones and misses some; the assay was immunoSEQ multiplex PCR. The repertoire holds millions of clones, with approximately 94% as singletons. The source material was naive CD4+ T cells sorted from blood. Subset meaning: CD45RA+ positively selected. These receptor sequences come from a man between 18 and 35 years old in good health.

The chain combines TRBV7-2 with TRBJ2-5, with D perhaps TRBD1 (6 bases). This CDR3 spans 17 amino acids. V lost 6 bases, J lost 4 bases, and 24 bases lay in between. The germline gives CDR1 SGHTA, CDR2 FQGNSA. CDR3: CASSTGMDGVMGETQYF. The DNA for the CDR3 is TGTGCCAGCAGTACAGGGATGGACGGGGTGATGGGAGAGACCCAGTACTTC.

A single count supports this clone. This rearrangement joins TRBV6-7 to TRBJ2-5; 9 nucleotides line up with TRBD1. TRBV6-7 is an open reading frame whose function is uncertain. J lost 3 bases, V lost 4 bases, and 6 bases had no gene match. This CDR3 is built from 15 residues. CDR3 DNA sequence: TGTGCCAGCAGTTGCACCGGGACAGGGAAAGAGACCCAGTACTTC. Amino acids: CASSCTGTGKETQYF.

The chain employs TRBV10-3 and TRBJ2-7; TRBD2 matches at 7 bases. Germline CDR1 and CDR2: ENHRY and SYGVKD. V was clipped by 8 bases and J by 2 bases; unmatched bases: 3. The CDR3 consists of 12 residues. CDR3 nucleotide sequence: TGTGCCATCCGGGACTACACCTACGAGCAGTACTTC. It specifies CAIRDYTYEQYF.

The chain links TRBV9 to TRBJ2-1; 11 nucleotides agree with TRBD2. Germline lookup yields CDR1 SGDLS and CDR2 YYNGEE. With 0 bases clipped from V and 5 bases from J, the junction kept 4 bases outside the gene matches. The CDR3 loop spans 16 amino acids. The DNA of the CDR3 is TGTGCCAGCAGCGTAGTTAGCGGGAGGGGAAACAATGAGCAGTTCTTC. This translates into CASSVVSGRGNNEQFF.

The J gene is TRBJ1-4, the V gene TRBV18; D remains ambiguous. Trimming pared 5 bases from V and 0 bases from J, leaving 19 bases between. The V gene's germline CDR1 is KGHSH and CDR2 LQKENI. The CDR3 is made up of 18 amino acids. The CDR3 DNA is TGTGCCAGCTCATCGTTGGCAGGCGGTTCGACAACTAATGAAAAACTGTTTTTT. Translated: CASSSLAGGSTTNEKLFF.

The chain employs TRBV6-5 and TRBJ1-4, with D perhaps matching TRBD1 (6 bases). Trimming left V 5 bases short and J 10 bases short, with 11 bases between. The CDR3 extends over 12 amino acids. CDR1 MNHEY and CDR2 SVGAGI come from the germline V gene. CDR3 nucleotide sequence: TGTGCCAGCAGTCCTTTACAGGGAAAACTGTTTTTT. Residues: CASSPLQGKLFF.

The CDR3 DNA sequence: TGTGCCAGCAAAGGGACAGGCCTCACAGATACGCAGTATTTT. This translates into CASKGTGLTDTQYF. The V gene is TRBV6-1, the J gene TRBJ2-3; 8 bases agree with TRBD1. The germline V gene encodes CDR1 MNHNS and CDR2 SASEGT. There are 14 residues in the CDR3. Unmatched junction bases numbered 5, after V lost 7 bases and J lost 2 bases.

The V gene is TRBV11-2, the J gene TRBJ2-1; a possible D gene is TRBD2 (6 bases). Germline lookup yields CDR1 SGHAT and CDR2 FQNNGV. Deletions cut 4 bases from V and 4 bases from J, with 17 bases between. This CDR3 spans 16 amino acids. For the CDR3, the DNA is TGTGCCAGCAGCTGGGGTGGGTCTAGCGAGTACAATGAGCAGTTCTTC. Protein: CASSWGGSSEYNEQFF. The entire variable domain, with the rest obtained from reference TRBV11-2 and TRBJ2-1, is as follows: EAGVAQSPRYKIIEKRQSVAFWCNPISGHATLYWYQQILGQGPKLLIQFQNNGVVDDSQLPKDRFSAERLKGVDSTLKIQPAKLEDSAVYLCASSWGGSSEYNEQFFGPGTRLTVL.

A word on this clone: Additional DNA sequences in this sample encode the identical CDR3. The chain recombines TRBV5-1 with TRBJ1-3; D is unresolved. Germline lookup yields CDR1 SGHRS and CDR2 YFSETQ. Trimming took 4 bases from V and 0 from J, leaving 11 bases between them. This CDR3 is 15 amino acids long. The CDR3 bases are TGCGCCAGCAGCCCTCCCGGAAGCTCTGGAAACACCATATATTTT. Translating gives CASSPPGSSGNTIYF.

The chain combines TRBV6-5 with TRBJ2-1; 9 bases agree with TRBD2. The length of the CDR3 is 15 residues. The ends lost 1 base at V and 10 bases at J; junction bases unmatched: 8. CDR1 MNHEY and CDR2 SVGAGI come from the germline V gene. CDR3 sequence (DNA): TGTGCCAGCAGTTACTTGGCTAGCGGGGCGGAGGAGCAGTTCTTC. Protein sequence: CASSYLASGAEEQFF.

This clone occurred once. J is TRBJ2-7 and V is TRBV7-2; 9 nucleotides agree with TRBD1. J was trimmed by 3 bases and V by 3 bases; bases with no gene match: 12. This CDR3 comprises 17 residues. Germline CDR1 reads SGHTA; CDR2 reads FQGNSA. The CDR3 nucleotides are TGTGCCAGCAGCTTTAGCGTGTCGGGACAGGGTGGCTACGAGCAGTACTTC. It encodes CASSFSVSGQGGYEQYF.

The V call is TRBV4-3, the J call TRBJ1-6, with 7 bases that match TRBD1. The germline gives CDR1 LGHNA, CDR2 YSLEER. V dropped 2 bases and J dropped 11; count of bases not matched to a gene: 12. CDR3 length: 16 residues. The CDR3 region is CASSQRTGAVGTPLHF. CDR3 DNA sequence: TGCGCCAGCAGCCAACGTACAGGGGCTGTTGGGACACCCCTCCACTTT.

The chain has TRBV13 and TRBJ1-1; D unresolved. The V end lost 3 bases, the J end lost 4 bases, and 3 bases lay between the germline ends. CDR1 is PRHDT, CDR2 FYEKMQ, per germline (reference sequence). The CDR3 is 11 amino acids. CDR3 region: CASSFSTEAFF. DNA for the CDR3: TGTGCCAGCAGCTTCAGCACTGAAGCTTTCTTT.

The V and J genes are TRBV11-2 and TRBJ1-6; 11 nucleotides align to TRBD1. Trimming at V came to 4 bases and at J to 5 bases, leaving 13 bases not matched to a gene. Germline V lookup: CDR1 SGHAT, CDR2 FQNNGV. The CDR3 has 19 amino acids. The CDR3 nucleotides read TGTGCCAGCAGCTCCACCCCCGGGACAGGGGGTGGTAATAATTCACCCCTCCACTTT. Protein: CASSSTPGTGGGNNSPLHF.

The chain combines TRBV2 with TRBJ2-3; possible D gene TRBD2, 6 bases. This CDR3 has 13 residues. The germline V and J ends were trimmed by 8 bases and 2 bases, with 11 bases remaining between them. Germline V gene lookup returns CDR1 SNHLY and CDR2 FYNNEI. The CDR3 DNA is TGTGCCAGCCGGGGCGGGACCACAGATACGCAGTATTTT. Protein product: CASRGGTTDTQYF.

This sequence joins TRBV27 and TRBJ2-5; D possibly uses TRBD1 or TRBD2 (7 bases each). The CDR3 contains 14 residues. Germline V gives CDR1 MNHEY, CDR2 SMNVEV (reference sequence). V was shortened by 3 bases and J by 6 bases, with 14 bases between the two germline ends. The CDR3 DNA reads TGTGCCAGCAGTTTCCGACAGGGAGGGCAGACCCAGTACTTC. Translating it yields CASSFRQGGQTQYF.